The clone carrying this T cell receptor beta chain was seen a few times. Additional DNA sequences in this sample encode the identical CDR3. The data were taken from a study of blood T cell repertoires in COVID-19. Original analysis: Reference gene primer amplification gave estimated nucleated cell counts. The data were produced by immunoSEQ multiplex PCR, yet TCRdb's version contains in-frame clones alone and is incomplete. V, J and clone size are taken as reported in that table, and D and trimming were inferred from the DNA itself. The sample shows roughly 150,000 clones, roughly 85% of them seen only once. This CDR3 is 14 amino acids long. Trimming removed 4 bases from V and 4 bases from J; junction bases left unmatched: 5. Germline assignment: CDR1 LNHDA and CDR2 SQIVND (reference sequence).

This sequence joins TRBV19 and TRBJ1-2; 8 bases map to TRBD1. Sequencing used peripheral blood. This TCR derives from a human donor in a cohort sampled during active COVID-19. In DNA form, the CDR3 reads TGTGCCAGTAGTAGCAGGGGGCAGGGCTATGGCTACACCTTC. Translated, it gives CASSSRGQGYGYTF.